This is a list of T cell receptor beta chains from one sample in a study of CD8+ T cells in alopecia areata. Generated by immunoSEQ multiplex PCR, the TCRdb table keeps only in-frame clones and is missing some. The sample shows about 160,000 clones, about two thirds of them seen only once. Sequencing used CD4+ T cells sorted from blood, obtained at week 4, from a patient treated with tofacitinib. These receptors came from a human donor with alopecia areata. CDR3s include the opening cysteine and the closing phenylalanine or tryptophan. The D gene is left open where the match is weak. Clone size is stated in some rows and not others, as once, few, many or a class when expanded.

v_gene	d_gene	abundance	j_gene	CDR3nt	CDR3aa
TRBV7-9	TRBD1	many	TRBJ1-1	TGTGCCAGCAGCGATCCACAGGGGCTGGCGGGCACTGAAGCTTTCTTT	CASSDPQGLAGTEAFF
TRBV29-1	.	few	TRBJ1-1	TGCAGCGTTGGTCCCGGGGGGGCGAACACTGAAGCTTTCTTT	CSVGPGGANTEAFF
TRBV10-3	TRBD2	.	TRBJ2-1	TGTGCCATCAGTGGGAGTAGCGGGGGGGCGAATGAGCAGTTCTTC	CAISGSSGGANEQFF
TRBV27	.	.	TRBJ1-1	TGTGCCACCCAGGGTAGAATGACTGAAGCTTTCTTT	CATQGRMTEAFF
TRBV30	.	.	TRBJ1-2	TGTGCCTGGAGCGAAAATTTTTGGTTTAGGGTTACTAACTATGGCTACACCTTC	CAWSENFWFRVTNYGYTF
TRBV4-3	.	.	TRBJ1-2	TGCGCCAGCAGCCAAGCTCCGCCAGGGGCGGGCTATGGCTACACCTTC	CASSQAPPGAGYGYTF
TRBV4-1	TRBD1	.	TRBJ1-4	TGCGCCAGCAGCCAAGATGAGAGGACAGGGTCTGAAAAACTGTTTTTT	CASSQDERTGSEKLFF
TRBV9	.	few	TRBJ2-3	TGTGCCAGCAGCGTAGGAGATACGCAGTATTTT	CASSVGDTQYF
TRBV7-2	TRBD1	.	TRBJ1-2	TGTGCCAGCAGCTTAAGACAGGGTAACGGTGGCTACACCTTC	CASSLRQGNGGYTF
TRBV29-1	TRBD1	.	TRBJ2-7	TGCAGCGTTGTGGGGACAGGGATGTACGAGCAGTACTTC	CSVVGTGMYEQYF
TRBV7-9	.	once	TRBJ2-1	TGTGCCAGCAGCTTAGTGGGGAATGAGCAGTTCTTC	CASSLVGNEQFF
TRBV5-1	.	few	TRBJ2-5	TGCGCCAGCAGCTTGGTAGAGGGTCAGCGAAAGACCCAGTACTTC	CASSLVEGQRKTQYF
TRBV15	TRBD1	.	TRBJ1-5	TGTGCCACCAGGATAGAGAAGGGGACAGGGGCCGATCAGCCCCAGCATTTT	CATRIEKGTGADQPQHF
TRBV5-1	.	.	TRBJ1-3	TGCGCCAGCAGTTCTGACAGAATTACTGGAAACACCATATATTTT	CASSSDRITGNTIYF
TRBV30	.	.	TRBJ2-3	TGTGCCTGGATTCCCCCCACGACCGGGCGTACGCAGTATTTT	CAWIPPTTGRTQYF
TRBV13	TRBD1	.	TRBJ1-2	TGTGCCAGCAGCCCGAAGGGACAGGGTGTCTATGGCTACACCTTC	CASSPKGQGVYGYTF
TRBV30	.	.	TRBJ2-3	TGTGCCTGGAGTGCGACATCATCTAGCACAGATACGCAGTATTTT	CAWSATSSSTDTQYF
TRBV30	.	.	TRBJ2-3	TGTGCCTGGAGTTGGTCAGATACGCAGTATTTT	CAWSWSDTQYF
TRBV2	TRBD1	once	TRBJ2-2	TGTGCCAGCAACCATCCGGGACAGGGACCCTCGAACACCGGGGAGCTGTTTTTT	CASNHPGQGPSNTGELFF
TRBV2	.	few	TRBJ1-1	TGTGCCAGCAGTCCAGACCCGATCGCTTCTTTCTTT	CASSPDPIASFF
TRBV5-1	.	once	TRBJ2-2	TGCGCCAGCACGCGGGGAGCTGACGAGGAGCTGTTTTTT	CASTRGADEELFF
TRBV10-2	.	.	TRBJ2-5	TGCGCCAGCGCATCCCCAGCCGTAGAGACCCAGTACTTC	CASASPAVETQYF
TRBV29-1	TRBD1	few	TRBJ1-5	TGCAGCGTACGTGAAGGGGGCGTTGGACAGCCCCAGCATTTT	CSVREGGVGQPQHF
TRBV11-2	.	.	TRBJ1-2	TGTGCCAGCAGCCAGATGGGAGGTGGCTACACCTTC	CASSQMGGGYTF
TRBV29-1	.	.	TRBJ2-3	TGCAGCGTTCACGTCCTGGCGTGGGGCACAGATACGCAGTATTTT	CSVHVLAWGTDTQYF
TRBV5-1	.	.	TRBJ2-3	TGCGCCAGCAGCGTGGACGGATCTAGCACAGATACGCAGTATTTT	CASSVDGSSTDTQYF
TRBV28	.	once	TRBJ2-5	TGTGCCAGCAGTAACGGGGGAGAGACCCAGTACTTC	CASSNGGETQYF
TRBV7-2	.	few	TRBJ1-1	TGTGCCACCTGGGGACTCTTGAACACTGAAGCTTTCTTT	CATWGLLNTEAFF
TRBV2	.	.	TRBJ1-1	TGTGCCAGCAGGAGTAGACAGGACACTGAAGCTTTCTTT	CASRSRQDTEAFF